The 6 T cell receptor beta chains presented below share a single source sample, sequenced in a study of molecular identifiers for immune sequencing clone quantification. TCRdb reprocessed the PCR reads via MiXCR and lists one record per CDR3 protein. The repertoire consists of around 480,000 distinct CDR3 sequences, with about 26% occurring once and the leading ten covering around 0.78%. Sample: naive CD8+ T cells from blood, with Jurkat cell RNA spiked in. Subset specified: FACS-sorted CD8+CD4-CCR7+CD45RA+ naive T cells. These TCRs come from a human donor in good health. Some libraries in this study had Jurkat cell RNA spiked in.

The chain couples TRBV5-5 to TRBJ1-1; tentatively, D is TRBD1 (5 bases). CDR3 size: 17 residues. The V gene's germline CDR1 is SGHKS and CDR2 YYEKEE (reference sequence). The V and J ends lost 4 bases and 1 base respectively, with 20 bases between them. The chain's CDR3 is CASSPRPWQGPNTEAFF. The CDR3 DNA is TGTGCCAGCAGCCCTCGTCCTTGGCAGGGACCGAACACTGAAGCTTTCTTT.

This clonotype has just a few counts. The chain employs TRBV21-1 and TRBJ2-3. TRBV21-1 is shown as a pseudogene. This CDR3 has 12 residues. CDR3 nucleotides: TGTGCCAGCAGCAACTACACGGATACGCAGTATTTT. This translates into CASSNYTDTQYF.

The rearrangement joins TRBV10-3 to TRBJ2-7; no reliable D call. The CDR3 contains 14 residues. Per germline, CDR1 ENHRY and CDR2 SYGVKD. V shed 3 bases and J shed 0 bases, with 9 bases lying between them. Here the CDR3 reads CAISEVVASYEQYF. In DNA, the CDR3 is TGTGCCATCAGTGAAGTGGTAGCCTCCTACGAGCAGTACTTC.

The chain combines TRBV19 with TRBJ1-5, with 11 positions matching TRBD1. From germline, CDR1 is LNHDA and CDR2 SQIVND (reference sequence). The V segment lost 1 base and the J segment 4 bases; nucleotides outside the gene matches: 3. The CDR3 length is 16 residues. The CDR3 region is CASSIGDRGSNQPQHF. The CDR3 bases are TGTGCCAGTAGTATAGGGGACAGGGGGTCGAATCAGCCCCAGCATTTT.

The rearrangement joins TRBV20-1 to TRBJ2-5, with 11 bases identical to TRBD2. V trimming: 5 bases; J trimming: 5 bases; junction bases outside the gene matches: 19. The germline CDR1 and CDR2 sequences are DFQATT and SNEGSKA (reference sequence). There are 18 residues in the CDR3. The CDR3 nucleotides read TGCAGTGCTGACCGGGACAGGAGCCAACTAGCGGGAGACGAGACCCAGTACTTC. Its translation: CSADRDRSQLAGDETQYF.

This sequence joins TRBV9 and TRBJ1-3, with D perhaps matching TRBD1 (6 bases). The CDR3 runs to 16 residues. The V gene lost 4 bases and the J gene lost 0 bases, with 14 bases spanning the gap. Germline V gene sequence: CDR1 SGDLS, CDR2 YYNGEE. This chain's CDR3 is CASSLNRDNSGNTIYF. Here the CDR3 DNA reads TGTGCCAGCAGCCTTAACAGGGACAACTCTGGAAACACCATATATTTT.